The sequence of this T cell receptor beta chain was determined in a study of early T cells in non-severe SARS-CoV-2 infection. Across the whole study: The input, bulk RNA from unsorted whole blood, was sequenced, and chains were unpaired.

Findings of the study overall: Using VDJdb, the matching emphasized anti-spike CD8 responses while missing private and CD4 specificities.

This clonotype was seen many times. Antigen: not known. The protocol attached unique molecular identifiers to individual cDNA molecules. TCRdb re-called the 5' RACE reads through MiXCR, storing one row per CDR3 protein. The sample contains about 49,000 distinct CDR3 sequences, roughly 4.5% of which appear only once. Germline V gives CDR1 MNHEY, CDR2 SVGAGI. CDR3 length equals 14 residues. The V end was cut by 6 bases, the J end by 2 bases, with 14 bases between. This clonotype originated in an adult who was a healthcare worker with PCR-confirmed SARS-CoV-2 infection or an uninfected control (not recorded which). Specimen: whole blood. The chain uses TRBV6-5 and TRBJ2-7, with a tentative D call TRBD1 (5 bases). The CDR3 sequence: CASRHKGRAYEQYF. The CDR3 nucleotides are TGTGCCAGCAGGCACAAGGGCAGGGCCTACGAGCAGTACTTC.